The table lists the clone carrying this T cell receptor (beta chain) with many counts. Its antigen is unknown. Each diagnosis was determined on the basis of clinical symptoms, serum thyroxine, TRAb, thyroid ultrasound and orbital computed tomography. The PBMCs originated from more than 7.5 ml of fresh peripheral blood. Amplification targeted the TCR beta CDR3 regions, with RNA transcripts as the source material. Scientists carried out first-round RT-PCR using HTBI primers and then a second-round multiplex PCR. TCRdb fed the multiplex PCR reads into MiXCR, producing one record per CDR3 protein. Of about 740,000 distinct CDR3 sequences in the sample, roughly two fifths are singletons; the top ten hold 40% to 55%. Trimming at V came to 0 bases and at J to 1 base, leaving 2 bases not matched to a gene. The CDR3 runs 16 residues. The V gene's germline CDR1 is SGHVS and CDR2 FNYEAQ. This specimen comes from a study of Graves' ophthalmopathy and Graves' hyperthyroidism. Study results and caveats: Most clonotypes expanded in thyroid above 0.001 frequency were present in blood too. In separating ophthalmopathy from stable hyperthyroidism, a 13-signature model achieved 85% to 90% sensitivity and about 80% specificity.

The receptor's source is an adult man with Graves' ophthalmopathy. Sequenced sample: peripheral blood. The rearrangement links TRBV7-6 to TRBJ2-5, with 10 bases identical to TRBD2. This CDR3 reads CASSLAAGGIQETQYF. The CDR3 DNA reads TGTGCCAGCAGCTTAGCAGCGGGGGGGATCCAAGAGACCCAGTACTTC.